A single sample gave rise to the 8 T cell receptor beta chains below, sequenced in a study of blood T cell repertoires in COVID-19. Clones were read by immunoSEQ multiplex PCR, and TCRdb kept only the in-frame ones, dropping some. There are around 62,000 clones in the sample; just over 85% occur only once, and 40% to 55% lies in the top ten. The sample was peripheral blood. These TCRs come from a woman aged 55-70 years with COVID-19, enrolled during active disease.

The V gene is TRBV5-1, the J gene TRBJ1-3; D not resolved. Trimming cost V 4 bases and J 4 bases, with 6 bases left between them. CDR3 length: 12 residues. From germline, CDR1 is SGHRS and CDR2 YFSETQ. This CDR3 is CASSGGGNTIYF. The CDR3 DNA reads TGCGCCAGCAGCGGAGGGGGAAACACCATATATTTT. Variable domain in full (rest from reference TRBV5-1 and TRBJ1-3): KAGVTQTPRYLIKTRGQQVTLSCSPISGHRSVSWYQQTPGQGLQFLFEYFSETQRNKGNFPGRFSGRQFSNSRSEMNVSTLELGDSALYLCASSGGGNTIYFGEGSWLTVV.

CDR3 residues: CASSLRETQYF. Here the CDR3 DNA reads TGTGCCAGCAGCCTCAGGGAGACCCAGTACTTC. This sequence joins TRBV3-1 (or the pseudogene TRBV3-2) and TRBJ2-5; no clear D. With 4 bases removed from V and 5 bases from J, the gap between germline ends came to 5 bases. Germline CDR1 LGHDT, CDR2 YNNKEL (reference sequence). This CDR3 comprises 11 residues.

The chain links TRBV9 to TRBJ2-7, with 12 positions matching TRBD2. Germline CDR1 and CDR2: SGDLS and YYNGEE. The V gene end was trimmed by 0 bases and the J gene end by 2 bases; junction bases not matched to a gene: 12. The CDR3 runs to 19 residues. CDR3 DNA sequence: TGTGCCAGCAGCGTAGGGGACCCTAGCGGGGGGGGCCAAGCCTACGAGCAGTACTTC. Protein: CASSVGDPSGGGQAYEQYF.

The chain employs TRBV7-9 and TRBJ2-2, with 9 bases identical to TRBD1. The V segment lost 5 bases and the J segment 4 bases; nucleotides outside the gene matches: 5. There are 15 residues in the CDR3. Germline V gives CDR1 SEHNR, CDR2 FQNEAQ (reference sequence). This chain's CDR3 is CASSLGTGFTGELFF. The CDR3 DNA is TGTGCCAGCAGCCTCGGGACAGGGTTCACCGGGGAGCTGTTTTTT.

The rearrangement uses TRBV6-5 and TRBJ1-2; D uncertain. Trimming left V 3 bases short and J 8 bases short, with 13 bases between. CDR1 is MNHEY, CDR2 SVGAGI, per germline. CDR3 length: 13 amino acids. CDR3 sequence: CASSYERSGGYTF. The CDR3 region has the DNA TGTGCCAGCAGTTATGAGCGAAGCGGGGGCTACACCTTC.

This clone was seen only a few times. The chain links TRBV28 to TRBJ2-5; 8 bases fit TRBD1. CDR1 MDHEN and CDR2 SYDVKM come from the germline V gene. With V trimmed by 6 bases and J by 2 bases, 5 bases remained unmatched. This CDR3 comprises 14 residues. The CDR3 reads CASSRGQAQETQYF. Here the CDR3 DNA reads TGTGCCAGCAGCCGGGGACAGGCACAAGAGACCCAGTACTTC. Combining the CDR3 with reference TRBV28 and TRBJ2-5 gives the whole variable domain DVKVTQSSRYLVKRTGEKVFLECVQDMDHENMFWYRQDPGLGLRLIYFSYDVKMKEKGDIPEGYSVSREKKERFSLILESASTNQTSMYLCASSRGQAQETQYFGPGTRLLVL.

This sequence joins TRBV28 and TRBJ1-3, with D perhaps matching TRBD1 (6 bases). The germline gives CDR1 MDHEN, CDR2 SYDVKM. Trimming cost V 6 bases and J 3 bases, with 12 bases left between them. The CDR3 covers 14 residues. The CDR3 nucleotides read TGTGCCAGCAGCTCAGGGGCAGTTGGAAACACCATATATTTT. This gives the protein CASSSGAVGNTIYF.

This chain links TRBV7-2 with TRBJ1-3; D uncertain. V was clipped by 0 bases and J by 7 bases, with 10 bases between them. CDR3 length equals 14 residues. Per germline, CDR1 SGHTA and CDR2 FQGNSA. The CDR3 spells CASSLAGDRNTIYF. The DNA for the CDR3 is TGTGCCAGCAGCTTAGCCGGGGATCGGAACACCATATATTTT.